The T cell receptor beta chain under discussion was sequenced for a study of blood T cell repertoires in COVID-19. Study-level background: PBMCs, B-cell-depleted T cells, or T cells provided the cDNA or gDNA that made up the material.

This CDR3 has 14 amino acids. Produced via immunoSEQ multiplex PCR; TCRdb's table is partial and in-frame only. The data hold about 80,000 clones, with roughly 85% observed a single time. Material for sequencing was peripheral blood. The chain carries TRBV12-2 and TRBJ1-2; the D call TRBD1 from the table was never checked on the DNA. TRBV12-2 is a listed pseudogene. The clonotype comes from a woman in her sixties or seventies with acute or convalescent COVID-19. Here the CDR3 reads CASRLDPVIWTGTF. Written as DNA, the CDR3 is TGTGCAAGTCGCTTAGATCCCGTAATCTGGACAGGCACCTTC.